This T cell receptor (beta chain) was captured by sequencing in a study of cytomegalovirus exposure and HLA in healthy donors. Study in general: The same platform used for the roughly 610 first-cohort repertoires was also used for the 100 to 150 validation repertoires, as a later analysis reported.

This clone was recorded a few times. What it recognizes is unknown. The V end lost 6 bases, the J end lost 5 bases, and 14 bases lay between the germline ends. The germline V gene has CDR1 WNHNN and CDR2 SYGVQD (reference sequence). The CDR3 runs to 14 residues. Libraries were prepared by immunoSEQ multiplex PCR; TCRdb keeps only in-frame clonotypes and omits some of them. This table has about 200,000 clones, 65% to 90% appearing once. Study-level results: Usually a TCR sequence was rare, but some public TCRs were found in many donors. According to a later analysis, TCR clusters from the first cohort tended to co-occur in the roughly 130 validation repertoires. Researchers catalogued approximately 160 TCR beta chains as cytomegalovirus-associated.

The specimen sequenced was PBMCs. The chain combines TRBV10-1 with TRBJ1-5, with D uncertain. This TCR came from a woman aged 25 to 45 in good health and CMV-seropositive. CDR3 sequence (DNA): TGCGCCAGCAGCCGAACAGACTATGATCAGCCCCAGCATTTT. Translated: CASSRTDYDQPQHF.